Following are 14 T cell receptor beta chains from one sample sequenced in a study of shared clonotypes between healthy human individuals (dated by TCRdb to 2020 to 2021). Receptors were amplified or captured by the immunoSEQ multiplex PCR assay. The table was pulled from immuneACCESS by TCRdb, which kept in-frame rearrangements only. Such tables lose some clones; where checked, under half of the loss comes from unresolved V genes, and the rest has no known cause. For this sample there are 550,000 to 800,000 clones; 90% appear just once. The ten largest clones capture roughly 36% of the sample. Sequenced material: memory CD8+ T cells from PBMCs. The sample's cell subset or site, from its label and the paper: CD45RO+ cells pooled with CCR7-negative TemRA cells. These receptors were taken from a young man in good health. Some clones in this sample may be carry-over from other donors' samples.

At least ten counts were recorded for this clone. This chain joins TRBV6-5 and TRBJ2-7; D may be TRBD1 (6 bases). V lost 2 bases and J lost 3, with 17 bases in between. This CDR3 has 16 residues. CDR1 is MNHEY, CDR2 SVGAGI, per germline. The DNA for the CDR3 is TGTGCCAGCAGTTACCCCACAGGGCCCGGTGACTACGAGCAGTACTTC. Translating it yields CASSYPTGPGDYEQYF.

This clone was detected only once. This chain connects TRBV11-2 to TRBJ2-7; the D gene is possibly TRBD1 (6 bases). CDR3 length: 15 amino acids. The germline V and J ends were trimmed by 4 bases and 2 bases, with 15 bases remaining between them. Germline CDR1 is SGHAT and CDR2 is FQNNGV. CDR3 residues: CASSSYQGRAYEQYF. The DNA for the CDR3 is TGTGCCAGCAGCTCCTACCAGGGGAGAGCCTACGAGCAGTACTTC.

Remarks on this clone: This same CDR3 is encoded by further DNA sequences in the sample. The genes are TRBV11-3 and TRBJ2-1; weak D call: TRBD2 (6 bases). V lost 4 bases and J 7 bases, leaving 8 bases between the germline ends. The CDR3 spans 12 residues. Germline V gene data show CDR1 as SGHNT and CDR2 as YENEEA. In nucleotides, the CDR3 is TGTGCCAGCAGCTCCCGGGGGAATGAGCAGTTCTTC. It codes for CASSSRGNEQFF.

This clone has only one observation. The chain has TRBV11-2 and TRBJ1-1; no clear D gene. The CDR3 is made up of 13 amino acids. The germline gives CDR1 SGHAT, CDR2 FQNNGV. V lost 4 bases, J lost 3 bases, and 9 bases lay in between. The CDR3 nucleotides are TGTGCCAGCAGCTCCGGACCGCACACTGAAGCTTTCTTT. Protein: CASSSGPHTEAFF.

This clone appeared a single time. The rearrangement uses TRBV12-1 and TRBJ2-7. TRBV12-1 is given as a pseudogene. There are 14 residues in the CDR3. The CDR3 DNA reads as TGTGCCAGCAGTCCGTGGTCAGCCAGCTACGAGCAGTACTTC. Translation: CASSPWSASYEQYF.

This sequence joins TRBV20-1 and TRBJ2-1, with unresolved D. V was cut by 5 bases and J by 6 bases, with 8 bases left in between. Germline loops: CDR1 DFQATT, CDR2 SNEGSKA (reference sequence). The length of the CDR3 is 11 residues. The CDR3 sequence: CSAFPGNEQFF. CDR3 nucleotides: TGCAGTGCTTTTCCCGGCAATGAGCAGTTCTTC.

The chain carries TRBV28 and TRBJ1-4, with TRBD1 matching over 7 bases. CDR1 is MDHEN, CDR2 SYDVKM, per germline. The ends lost 8 bases at V and 4 bases at J; junction bases unmatched: 10. This CDR3 spans 15 amino acids. This CDR3 reads CASRAGGLSNEKLFF. Here the CDR3 DNA reads TGTGCCAGCCGGGCAGGGGGACTGAGTAATGAAAAACTGTTTTTT.

V gene TRBV19 combines with J gene TRBJ1-1, with D possibly TRBD1 on 5 matching bases. This CDR3 region has 14 residues. The germline V gene encodes CDR1 LNHDA and CDR2 SQIVND (reference sequence). V was clipped by 5 bases and J by 1 base, with 11 bases between them. CDR3 DNA: TGTGCCAGTAGTTTGGGGGAAGGGAACACTGAAGCTTTCTTT. Protein: CASSLGEGNTEAFF.

The chain is built from TRBV6-5 and TRBJ2-4; D assignment may be TRBD1 or TRBD2 (5 bases each). Germline V lookup: CDR1 MNHEY, CDR2 SVGAGI. With 8 bases removed from V and 6 bases from J, the gap between germline ends came to 14 bases. This CDR3 contains 13 residues. The CDR3 nucleotides read TGTGCCAGCCGCCCCGGGGCTTCAAACATTCAGTACTTC. Its translation is CASRPGASNIQYF.

The chain is built from TRBV2 and TRBJ2-4; 11 bases are shared with TRBD1. This CDR3 is built from 17 residues. Germline CDR1 and CDR2: SNHLY and FYNNEI. Trimming removed 4 bases from V and 1 base from J; junction bases left unmatched: 6. CDR3 amino acids: CASSAGQGARAKNIQYF. CDR3 bases: TGTGCCAGCAGTGCAGGACAGGGGGCGAGGGCCAAAAACATTCAGTACTTC.

DNA for the CDR3: TGTGCCAGCAGGGGTTGGGGGGCCCCCTACAATGAGCAGTTCTTC. Translating gives CASRGWGAPYNEQFF. The chain joins TRBV6-1 to TRBJ2-1; tentatively, D is TRBD1 or TRBD2 (6 bases each). The CDR3 is 15 amino acids. Trimming shortened V by 6 bases and J by 2 bases, and 14 bases separated the two germline ends. Per the germline V gene, CDR1 is MNHNS and CDR2 is SASEGT.

V and J are TRBV29-1 and TRBJ2-1, with 9 bases fitting TRBD2. This CDR3 is 17 amino acids long. Per the germline V gene, CDR1 is SQVTM and CDR2 is ANQGSEA. Trimming at V came to 3 bases and at J to 6 bases, leaving 15 bases not matched to a gene. CDR3 bases: TGCAGCGTTGAGGAACTAGCGGGCCCTGCCCTCTTCAATGAGCAGTTCTTC. Translation: CSVEELAGPALFNEQFF.

This chain uses TRBV19 with TRBJ1-2; 7 bases line up with TRBD1. Germline loops: CDR1 LNHDA, CDR2 SQIVND (reference sequence). The ends lost 3 bases at V and 2 bases at J; junction bases unmatched: 6. The CDR3 contains 15 residues. The CDR3 loop reads CASSILDRMNYGYTF. The CDR3 region has the DNA TGTGCCAGTAGTATCCTGGACAGGATGAACTATGGCTACACCTTC. Complete variable domain (other parts from reference TRBV19 and TRBJ1-2): DGGITQSPKYLFRKEGQNVTLSCEQNLNHDAMYWYRQDPGQGLRLIYYSQIVNDFQKGDIAEGYSVSREKKESFPLTVTSAQKNPTAFYLCASSILDRMNYGYTFGSGTRLTVV.

The genes are TRBV27 and TRBJ2-2; 7 bases are shared with TRBD1. The CDR3 has 15 residues. V was pared by 4 bases and J by 6 bases, with 8 bases of the junction left unmatched. Looked up from germline, CDR1 is MNHEY and CDR2 is SMNVEV (reference sequence). This CDR3 reads CASSSDRAKAGELFF. DNA for the CDR3: TGTGCCAGCAGTTCCGACAGGGCAAAGGCCGGGGAGCTGTTTTTT.